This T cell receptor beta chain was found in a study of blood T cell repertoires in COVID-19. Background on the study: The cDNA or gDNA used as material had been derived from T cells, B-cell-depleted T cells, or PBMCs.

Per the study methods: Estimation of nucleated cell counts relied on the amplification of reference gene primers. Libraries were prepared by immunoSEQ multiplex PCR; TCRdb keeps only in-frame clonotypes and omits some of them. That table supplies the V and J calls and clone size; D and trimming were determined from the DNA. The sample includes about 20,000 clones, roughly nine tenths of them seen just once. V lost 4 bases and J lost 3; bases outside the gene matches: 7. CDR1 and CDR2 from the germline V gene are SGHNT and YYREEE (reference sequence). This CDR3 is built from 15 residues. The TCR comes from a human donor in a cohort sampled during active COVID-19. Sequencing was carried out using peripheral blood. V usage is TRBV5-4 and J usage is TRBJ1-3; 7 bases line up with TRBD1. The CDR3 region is CASSQNRGFGNTIYF. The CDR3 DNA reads TGTGCCAGCAGCCAGAACAGGGGTTTTGGAAACACCATATATTTT.